Detailed here is one T cell receptor (beta chain). Its specificity is unknown. TCR subtype-specific primers in iRepertoire multiplex PCR prepared libraries for bulk and single-cell sequencing. Bulk TCR beta libraries came from multiplex PCR with V, D, J primers. Using the multiplex PCR reads, TCRdb records one entry per CDR3 protein without DNA. This table holds more than 20,000 distinct CDR3 sequences. The patients sequenced had a carbamazepine-induced Stevens-Johnson syndrome or toxic epidermal necrolysis reaction. The sample belongs to a study of T cells in severe cutaneous drug reactions. Study-wide results and caveats: TRBV12-4 use rose strongly in carbamazepine-induced Stevens-Johnson syndrome or toxic epidermal necrolysis, averaging about 34% in blister cells and about 4.6% in PBMC.

The CDR3 runs 13 residues. Germline-derived CDR1 and CDR2 are SGHRS and YFSETQ. The sequenced sample was PBMCs. The receptor was derived from a human donor with toxic epidermal necrolysis, a severe cutaneous drug reaction. The chain is built from TRBV5-1 and TRBJ1-2. The CDR3 reads CASSLSGFYGYTF. Variable domain in full (rest from reference TRBV5-1 and TRBJ1-2): KAGVTQTPRYLIKTRGQQVTLSCSPISGHRSVSWYQQTPGQGLQFLFEYFSETQRNKGNFPGRFSGRQFSNSRSEMNVSTLELGDSALYLCASSLSGFYGYTFGSGTRLTVV.